These 28 T cell receptor beta chains originate from one sample sequenced in a study of molecular identifiers for immune sequencing clone quantification. In TCRdb, the PCR reads were re-called with MiXCR into one record per CDR3 protein. The sample holds hundreds of thousands of distinct CDR3 sequences; around 25% are singletons and the top ten take about 0.81%. The sample taken for sequencing was naive CD8+ T cells from blood, with Jurkat cell RNA spiked in. Subset given: FACS-sorted CD8+CD4-CCR7+CD45RA+ naive T cells. The receptors derive from a human donor in good health. Some libraries in this study had Jurkat cell RNA spiked in.

Turning to this clonotype: A much bigger clone sits one base away, suggesting this may be a read error. This chain joins TRBV7-6 and TRBJ1-5; D might be TRBD1 (5 bases). This CDR3 region has 15 residues. Per germline, CDR1 SGHVS and CDR2 FNYEAQ. V lost 2 bases and J 9 bases, leaving 17 bases between the germline ends. CDR3 region: CASSLSGGSGRPQHF. The CDR3 nucleotides read TGTGCCAGCAGCTTATCGGGGGGGTCGGGTCGGCCCCAGCATTTT. The variable domain in full, with the rest retrieved from reference TRBV7-6 and TRBJ1-5, is GAGVSQSPRYKVTKRGQDVALRCDPISGHVSLYWYRQALGQGPEFLTYFNYEAQQDKSGLPNDRFSAERPEGSISTLTIQRTEQRDSAMYRCASSLSGGSGRPQHFGDGTRLSIL.

This clonotype was seen at least ten times. The chain uses TRBV5-5 and TRBJ2-7, with 8 bases lining up with TRBD1. The CDR3 runs to 15 residues. In germline, CDR1 is SGHKS, CDR2 YYEKEE (reference sequence). The V gene end was trimmed by 4 bases and the J gene end by 4 bases; junction bases not matched to a gene: 10. The CDR3 region has the DNA TGTGCCAGCAGCCCGTTAGGACAGGGTGGGTACGAGCAGTACTTC. This sequence encodes CASSPLGQGGYEQYF.

This clonotype was counted only a few times. The chain links TRBV24-1 to TRBJ2-3; 9 bases match TRBD1. J lost 3 bases, V lost 7 bases, and 4 bases had no gene match. The CDR3 is 14 residues long. The V gene's germline CDR1 is KGHDR and CDR2 SFDVKD. As DNA, the CDR3 is TGTGCCACCAGCGACAGGGGGAGGACAGATACGCAGTATTTT. Translated, it gives CATSDRGRTDTQYF.

This clonotype was picked up many times. V is TRBV28 and J is TRBJ1-1, with D perhaps TRBD1 (6 bases). CDR3 length equals 13 residues. V was cut by 5 bases and J by 8 bases, with 15 bases left in between. Per the germline V gene, CDR1 is MDHEN and CDR2 is SYDVKM. The CDR3 is CASSPPPGQEAFF. In DNA, the CDR3 is TGTGCCAGCAGTCCACCTCCGGGACAAGAAGCTTTCTTT. Looking up the rest from reference TRBV28 and TRBJ1-1 gives the full variable domain: DVKVTQSSRYLVKRTGEKVFLECVQDMDHENMFWYRQDPGLGLRLIYFSYDVKMKEKGDIPEGYSVSREKKERFSLILESASTNQTSMYLCASSPPPGQEAFFGQGTRLTVV.

The CDR3 sequence is CASSPSGLAGSNEQFF. For the CDR3, the DNA is TGTGCCAGCAGCCCCTCTGGGCTAGCGGGATCCAATGAGCAGTTCTTC. The chain employs TRBV14 and TRBJ2-1, with 9 bases aligning to TRBD2. The J segment lost 6 bases and the V segment lost 4 bases, leaving 10 bases of the junction unmatched. From germline, CDR1 is SGHDN and CDR2 FVKESK. The CDR3 consists of 16 residues.

CDR3 amino acids: CASSPQLAGVGEQFF. DNA for the CDR3: TGTGCCAGCAGCCCCCAACTAGCGGGGGTTGGTGAGCAGTTCTTC. The chain carries TRBV4-2 and TRBJ2-1; 11 nucleotides align to TRBD2. Germline V gene data show CDR1 as LGHNA and CDR2 as YNFKEQ. V gave up 4 bases and J gave up 9 bases; unmatched junction bases: 8. The CDR3 runs to 15 residues.

This clonotype was counted ten times or more. J is TRBJ2-6 and V is TRBV9; the match to TRBD1 covers 12 bases. Per the germline V gene, CDR1 is SGDLS and CDR2 is YYNGEE. CDR3 size: 20 residues. V dropped 2 bases and J dropped 0; count of bases not matched to a gene: 9. The CDR3 coding sequence is TGTGCCAGCAGCGTTAGGGACAGGGGGCGCGGGAGCTCTGGGGCCAACGTCCTGACTTTC. Residues: CASSVRDRGRGSSGANVLTF.

The chain employs TRBV7-9 and TRBJ1-1; maybe TRBD1 (6 bases). V dropped 5 bases and J dropped 4 bases, with 23 bases sitting between them. The CDR3 is made up of 17 amino acids. Germline assignment: CDR1 SEHNR and CDR2 FQNEAQ (reference sequence). CDR3 sequence: CASSAPSGGPRATEAFF. The CDR3 DNA is TGTGCCAGCAGCGCCCCGTCGGGGGGGCCCCGGGCCACTGAAGCTTTCTTT.

The chain joins TRBV7-3 to TRBJ2-1; 9 bases are a match to TRBD2. The J segment lost 9 bases and the V segment lost 2 bases, leaving 5 bases of the junction unmatched. This CDR3 has 14 residues. Germline V CDR1 and CDR2: SGHTA, FQGTGA. The CDR3 region has the DNA TGTGCCAGCAGCTTACTAGCGGGAACCGGTGAGCAGTTCTTC. Protein: CASSLLAGTGEQFF.

This clonotype was counted ten times or more. The chain carries TRBV12-3 or TRBV12-4 and TRBJ2-3; D not certain. V was pared by 5 bases and J by 0 bases, with 9 bases between. CDR3 length: 14 amino acids. The CDR3 reads CASSPGRSTDTQYF. As DNA, the CDR3 is TGTGCCAGCAGTCCTGGGCGAAGCACAGATACGCAGTATTTT.

Concerning this clonotype: Since a much larger clone is just one base distant, this may be a read error. The gene calls are TRBV30 and TRBJ2-7, with D possibly matching TRBD1 (5 bases). Trimming removed 4 bases at V and 5 bases at J, with 12 bases between. From germline, CDR1 is GTSNPN and CDR2 SVGIG (reference sequence). The CDR3 consists of 12 residues. This CDR3 is CAWKDKAHEQYF. CDR3 DNA sequence: TGTGCCTGGAAGGACAAAGCCCACGAGCAGTACTTC.

The gene calls are TRBV24-1 and TRBJ2-2, with 11 bases aligning to TRBD1. The CDR3 has 18 residues. V shed 0 bases, J shed 0 bases, and the junction held 2 bases outside the gene matches. Germline V gene sequence: CDR1 KGHDR, CDR2 SFDVKD. Here the CDR3 reads CATSDLWTGGPNTGELFF. CDR3 in DNA: TGTGCCACCAGTGATTTGTGGACAGGGGGCCCGAACACCGGGGAGCTGTTTTTT.

This clonotype has a count of ten or more. The chain uses TRBV12-3 or TRBV12-4 and TRBJ2-4; D unclear. With 1 base removed from V and 3 bases from J, the gap between germline ends came to 13 bases. CDR3 size: 16 residues. CDR3 loop: CASSLGSGWGKNIQYF. The CDR3 DNA reads TGTGCCAGCAGTTTAGGGTCCGGCTGGGGCAAAAACATTCAGTACTTC.

The chain links TRBV23-1 to TRBJ1-1, with unresolved D. TRBV23-1 is labeled an ORF, and its function is uncertain. Trimming took off 4 bases at V and 4 bases at J, with 13 bases between the two ends. The CDR3 sequence is 14 residues long. DNA for the CDR3: TGCGCCAGCAGTCGCCCCCAGCGGGGCACTGAAGCTTTCTTT. It encodes CASSRPQRGTEAFF.

The V call is TRBV27, the J call TRBJ2-7; a weak D match, TRBD2 (6 bases). V lost 2 bases, J lost 3 bases, and 11 bases lay in between. Germline V gene data show CDR1 as MNHEY and CDR2 as SMNVEV (reference sequence). The CDR3 has 14 amino acids. This CDR3 is CASSLMGGVYEQYF. CDR3 DNA sequence: TGTGCCAGCAGTTTAATGGGGGGAGTCTACGAGCAGTACTTC.

Notes on this clonotype: This sequence may be a read error, since a much larger clone differs from it by one base. V and J are TRBV30 and TRBJ1-5; 8 nucleotides match TRBD1. CDR1 is GTSNPN, CDR2 SVGIG, per germline (reference sequence). V dropped 1 base and J dropped 9; count of bases not matched to a gene: 5. The CDR3 totals 13 residues. CDR3: CAWSATGGPPQHF. The CDR3 coding sequence is TGTGCCTGGAGTGCCACAGGGGGGCCGCCCCAGCATTTT.

At least ten counts were recorded for this clonotype. The chain carries TRBV6-2 or TRBV6-3 and TRBJ1-5; TRBD1 agrees at 7 bases. In germline, CDR1 is MNHEY, CDR2 SVGEGT. This CDR3 has 19 residues. J was trimmed by 0 bases and V by 0 bases; bases with no gene match: 11. CDR3 sequence (DNA): TGTGCCAGCAGTTACTCCCGAGACAGGGATCTACATAGCAATCAGCCCCAGCATTTT. This encodes CASSYSRDRDLHSNQPQHF.

In this sample, this clonotype turned up many times. V is TRBV29-1 and J is TRBJ1-2, with 9 nucleotides matching TRBD1. In germline, CDR1 is SQVTM, CDR2 ANQGSEA. The V and J ends lost 8 bases and 6 bases, in that order; junction bases with no gene match: 10. The CDR3 loop spans 13 amino acids. The CDR3 loop reads CSPENRGRNGYTF. The CDR3 DNA is TGCAGCCCTGAAAACAGGGGGCGTAATGGCTACACCTTC.

This clonotype was picked up a small number of times. The genes are TRBV27 and TRBJ1-1; 8 bases line up with TRBD1. Germline CDR1 is MNHEY and CDR2 is SMNVEV (reference sequence). V lost 5 bases, J lost 1 base, and 15 bases stayed unmatched. This CDR3 is built from 18 residues. In DNA form, the CDR3 reads TGTGCCAGCAGTGAGAGAACATTACAGGGGGTTGCGAACACTGAAGCTTTCTTT. This gives the protein CASSERTLQGVANTEAFF.

This clonotype was seen a single time. The junction does not match germline at one end; this may be a read error. The rearrangement joins TRBV6-6 to TRBJ1-2; maybe TRBD1 (6 bases). The CDR3 consists of 16 residues. CDR1 and CDR2 from the germline V gene are MNHNY and SVGAGI (reference sequence). The chain's CDR3 is CASSYHLPGADYSYTF. The CDR3 DNA is TGTGCCAGCAGTTATCATTTGCCGGGGGCCGACTATAGCTACACCTTC.

A few counts support this clonotype. This sequence joins TRBV9 and TRBJ1-6; weak D call: TRBD1 (6 bases). CDR1 is SGDLS, CDR2 YYNGEE, per germline. The V and J ends lost 1 base and 5 bases respectively, with 10 bases between them. CDR3 length: 15 residues. The CDR3 here is CASSVSTGHNSPLHF. The CDR3 DNA follows: TGTGCCAGCAGCGTATCCACAGGGCATAATTCACCCCTCCACTTT.

Notes on this clonotype: A much larger clone sits a single nucleotide away, making a read error possible. The chain couples TRBV11-2 to TRBJ2-6; TRBD1 is a possible D gene (5 bases). CDR3 length: 15 residues. CDR1 is SGHAT and CDR2 is FQNNGV in the germline V gene. The CDR3 nucleotides are TGTGCCAGCAGCTCAGTAACCTCTGGGGCCGACGTCCTGACTTTC. Its translation is CASSSVTSGADVLTF.

The V call is TRBV7-9, the J call TRBJ2-7, with no clear D. The ends were cut back, 4 bases at V and 3 bases at J, with 19 bases in the middle. CDR3 size: 16 residues. Germline loops: CDR1 SEHNR, CDR2 FQNEAQ (reference sequence). The CDR3 sequence is CASSSPMFGVNYEQYF. The CDR3, as DNA: TGTGCCAGCAGCTCCCCAATGTTTGGAGTGAACTACGAGCAGTACTTC.

Comments on this clonotype: At one end, the junction sequence differs from germline, possibly due to a read error. V and J are TRBV4-3 and TRBJ2-2, with 8 nucleotides matching TRBD1. The CDR3 totals 19 residues. CDR1 LGHNA and CDR2 YSLEER come from the germline V gene. The CDR3 nucleotides are TGCGCCAGCAGCCAAGACCCGGGAAAACAGGGGGGAGAAACCGGGGCGCTGTTTTTT. Translated, it gives CASSQDPGKQGGETGALFF.

This clonotype was recorded many times. This sequence joins TRBV11-2 and TRBJ1-1; 9 nucleotides match TRBD1. Germline V lookup: CDR1 SGHAT, CDR2 FQNNGV. V gave up 4 bases and J gave up 3 bases; unmatched junction bases: 6. This CDR3 has 15 residues. The CDR3 reads CASSSGTGFDTEAFF. CDR3 DNA sequence: TGTGCCAGCAGCTCCGGGACAGGGTTCGACACTGAAGCTTTCTTT. The full variable domain, rest sourced from reference TRBV11-2 and TRBJ1-1, is EAGVAQSPRYKIIEKRQSVAFWCNPISGHATLYWYQQILGQGPKLLIQFQNNGVVDDSQLPKDRFSAERLKGVDSTLKIQPAKLEDSAVYLCASSSGTGFDTEAFFGQGTRLTVV.

For this clonotype: This clone may be a read error of a much larger clone one base away. The genes are TRBV4-1 and TRBJ2-5; D not certain. Germline CDR1 reads MGHRA; CDR2 reads YSYEKL. CDR3 length: 14 amino acids. The CDR3 protein is CASSQDHQQEAQYF. CDR3 DNA sequence: TGCGCCAGCAGCCAAGATCACCAACAAGAGGCCCAGTACTTC.

The gene calls are TRBV4-1 and TRBJ2-2; TRBD1 matches 7 bases. Trimming removed 1 base from V and 4 bases from J; junction bases left unmatched: 3. There are 15 residues in the CDR3. Germline assignment: CDR1 MGHRA and CDR2 YSYEKL. The CDR3 nucleotides are TGCGCCAGCAGCCAAGCGGGACAGCCCACCGGGGAGCTGTTTTTT. Translating gives CASSQAGQPTGELFF.

In this sample, this clonotype turned up many times. V is TRBV24-1 and J is TRBJ1-1, with no clear D. The germline CDR1 and CDR2 sequences are KGHDR and SFDVKD. Trimming cost V 5 bases and J 3 bases, with 9 bases left between them. The CDR3 has 13 amino acids. The CDR3 spells CATSVSFDTEAFF. The CDR3, as DNA: TGTGCCACCAGTGTGAGCTTTGACACTGAAGCTTTCTTT.